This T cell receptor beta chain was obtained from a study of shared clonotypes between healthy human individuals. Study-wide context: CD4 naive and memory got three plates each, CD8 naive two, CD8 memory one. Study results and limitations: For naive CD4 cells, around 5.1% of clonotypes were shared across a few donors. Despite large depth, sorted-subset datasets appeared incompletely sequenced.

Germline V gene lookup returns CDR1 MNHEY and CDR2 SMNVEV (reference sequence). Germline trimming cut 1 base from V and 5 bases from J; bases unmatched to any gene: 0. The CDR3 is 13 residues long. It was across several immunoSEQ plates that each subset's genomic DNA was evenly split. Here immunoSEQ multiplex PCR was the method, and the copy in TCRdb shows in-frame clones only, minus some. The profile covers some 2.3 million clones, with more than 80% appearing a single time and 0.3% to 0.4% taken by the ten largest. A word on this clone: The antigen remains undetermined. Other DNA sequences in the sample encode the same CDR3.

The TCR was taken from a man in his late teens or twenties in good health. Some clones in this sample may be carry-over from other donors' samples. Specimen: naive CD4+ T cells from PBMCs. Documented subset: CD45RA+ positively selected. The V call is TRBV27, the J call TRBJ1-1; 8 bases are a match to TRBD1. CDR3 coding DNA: TGTGCCAGCAGTTTATACAGGGGGACTGAAGCTTTCTTT. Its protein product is CASSLYRGTEAFF.